The rows below give T cell receptor beta chains drawn from one sample of a study of monozygotic twins with inflammatory bowel disease. TCRdb re-called the 5' RACE reads and shows each CDR3 protein once, DNA omitted. The record lists 150,000 to 200,000 distinct CDR3 sequences, of which the ten most abundant hold approximately 2.4%. The sequenced sample was blood. Receptors were obtained from a human donor with ulcerative colitis or Crohn's disease, or a healthy co-twin of an affected twin (not recorded which). Each CDR3 is given with its conserved first and last residue.

v_gene: TRBV5-1; j_gene: TRBJ2-2; CDR3aa: CASGARAGVDGELFF
v_gene: TRBV5-8; j_gene: TRBJ1-5; CDR3aa: CASSRSREWGNQPQHF
v_gene: TRBV7-9; j_gene: TRBJ1-2; CDR3aa: CASSSGTGIQGGYTF
v_gene: TRBV7-3; j_gene: TRBJ2-1; CDR3aa: CASSLSSGTYNEQFF
v_gene: TRBV7-6; j_gene: TRBJ2-2; CDR3aa: CASSAPGGANTGELFF
v_gene: TRBV15; j_gene: TRBJ2-7; CDR3aa: CATSRGGSGYEQYF
v_gene: TRBV27; j_gene: TRBJ2-5; CDR3aa: CASSRHGETQYF
v_gene: TRBV5-1; j_gene: TRBJ1-1; CDR3aa: CASTHAIQGNTEAFF
v_gene: TRBV7-2; j_gene: TRBJ2-5; CDR3aa: CASSFGGAQETQYF
v_gene: TRBV20-1; j_gene: TRBJ1-4; CDR3aa: CSARGGQEDEKLFF
v_gene: TRBV7-2; j_gene: TRBJ1-2; CDR3aa: CASSPTGQDLFSYTF
v_gene: TRBV20-1; j_gene: TRBJ2-1; CDR3aa: CSAPTPGLAGGEQFF
v_gene: TRBV5-1; j_gene: TRBJ1-2; CDR3aa: CASSEDREVSF
v_gene: TRBV7-8; j_gene: TRBJ1-3; CDR3aa: CASSLGPLRVGMGTIYF
v_gene: TRBV25-1; j_gene: TRBJ2-7; CDR3aa: CASSEWTGDAYEQYF
v_gene: TRBV5-1; j_gene: TRBJ1-1; CDR3aa: CASSLTARTAEAFF
v_gene: TRBV20-1; j_gene: TRBJ2-5; CDR3aa: CSAGQGARETQYF
v_gene: TRBV6-2/TRBV6-3; j_gene: TRBJ2-5; CDR3aa: CASSSNRGLETQYF
v_gene: TRBV11-1; j_gene: TRBJ2-7; CDR3aa: CASSLRESYEQYF
v_gene: TRBV20-1; j_gene: TRBJ1-2; CDR3aa: CSQISRTGRGNYGYTF
v_gene: TRBV28; j_gene: TRBJ2-3; CDR3aa: CASSSGSYTDTQYF
v_gene: TRBV5-5; j_gene: TRBJ2-7; CDR3aa: CASSLGAQGNYEQYF
v_gene: TRBV5-1; j_gene: TRBJ2-3; CDR3aa: CASSPLPDSTDTQYF
v_gene: TRBV15; j_gene: TRBJ1-1; CDR3aa: CATSGATEAFF
v_gene: TRBV19; j_gene: TRBJ1-2; CDR3aa: CASSIWFGYTF
v_gene: TRBV7-2; j_gene: TRBJ1-1; CDR3aa: CASSSTRTGMNTEAFF
v_gene: TRBV6-1; j_gene: TRBJ2-2; CDR3aa: CASSRRDRNTGELFF
v_gene: TRBV27; j_gene: TRBJ2-3; CDR3aa: CASSRQGFTDTQYF
v_gene: TRBV20-1; j_gene: TRBJ2-7; CDR3aa: CSARDEAGTSGSGGSYEQYF
v_gene: TRBV4-1; j_gene: TRBJ2-7; CDR3aa: CASSQGKASGRYEQYF
v_gene: TRBV7-7; j_gene: TRBJ2-3; CDR3aa: CASSLKRGQLYTQYF
v_gene: TRBV19; j_gene: TRBJ1-2; CDR3aa: CASRNLDHIGLNYGYTF
v_gene: TRBV5-1; j_gene: TRBJ2-2; CDR3aa: CASSLAGLQTGELFF